This T cell receptor (beta chain) originates from a study of blood T cell repertoires in COVID-19. Study at large: Collection of acute and convalescent COVID-19 samples took place in the United States, Italy and Spain. In each case, the material was cDNA or gDNA derived from T cells, B-cell-depleted T cells, or PBMCs.

In the authors' methods: How many nucleated cells were present was estimated from reference gene primer amplification. Clones were sequenced by immunoSEQ multiplex PCR, and TCRdb holds only the in-frame ones, with some missing. D and trimming come from the DNA, and the V and J calls and clone size come from that table. This sample has 180,000 or so clones; around 86% occur once, and the top ten carry about 8.2%. Germline-derived CDR1 and CDR2 are GTSNPN and SVGIG (reference sequence). V shed 4 bases, J shed 0 bases, and the junction held 3 bases outside the gene matches. This CDR3 has 14 residues. The sequence came from a man in his sixties with acute or convalescent COVID-19. The sequenced sample consisted of peripheral blood. This chain joins TRBV30 and TRBJ2-7, with 10 bases identical to TRBD2. DNA of the CDR3: TGTGCCTGGACTTCTAGCGGGAGCTCCTACGAGCAGTACTTC. Protein product: CAWTSSGSSYEQYF.